The 19 T cell receptor beta chains in this list originate from one sample, sequenced in a study of graft-versus-host responses after intestinal transplantation. Repertoires were generated with immunoSEQ multiplex PCR, while TCRdb's copy carries only in-frame clones and drops some. This table has tens of thousands of clones, around 85% appearing once. Antigen specificity for these receptors is unknown. This specimen was unstimulated CD4+ T cells sorted from spleen or lymph node cells, taken before transplant. These receptors were taken from a human donor who was the organ donor for an intestinal transplant.

The V gene is TRBV11-3, the J gene TRBJ2-2; a weak D match, TRBD2 (6 bases). Germline CDR1 and CDR2: SGHNT and YENEEA. This CDR3 has 16 residues. V was clipped by 2 bases and J by 2 bases, with 12 bases between them. This CDR3 is CASSLNLGTNTGELFF. The CDR3 DNA is TGTGCCAGCAGCTTAAATCTAGGGACTAACACCGGGGAGCTGTTTTTT.

This clone was counted once. The V gene is TRBV11-2, the J gene TRBJ1-3; 8 bases fit TRBD1. The V gene end was trimmed by 5 bases and the J gene end by 7 bases; junction bases not matched to a gene: 19. This CDR3 has 18 residues. Per the germline V gene, CDR1 is SGHAT and CDR2 is FQNNGV. The CDR3 DNA is TGTGCCAGCAGCAGAGGACAGGGTATACCTAAAGATCGGAACACCATATATTTT. Residues: CASSRGQGIPKDRNTIYF.

The V gene is TRBV7-9, the J gene TRBJ1-1; no reliable D call. In germline, CDR1 is SEHNR, CDR2 FQNEAQ (reference sequence). The CDR3 is 13 amino acids. The ends were cut back, 3 bases at V and 5 bases at J, with 10 bases in the middle. The CDR3, as DNA: TGTGCCAGCAGCTTCGGTGAACAGACTGAAGCTTTCTTT. It translates to CASSFGEQTEAFF.

The CDR3 DNA is TGTGCCAGCAGCTTCCGGGACTTCAATGAGCAGTTCTTC. Translation: CASSFRDFNEQFF. The V gene is TRBV5-4, the J gene TRBJ2-1; possible D gene TRBD2, 6 bases. Looked up from germline, CDR1 is SGHNT and CDR2 is YYREEE (reference sequence). Trimming pared 2 bases from V and 6 bases from J, leaving 9 bases between. The CDR3 has 13 amino acids. Full variable domain (missing parts from reference TRBV5-4 and TRBJ2-1): ETGVTQSPTHLIKTRGQQVTLRCSSQSGHNTVSWYQQALGQGPQFIFQYYREEENGRGNFPPRFSGLQFPNYSSELNVNALELDDSALYLCASSFRDFNEQFFGPGTRLTVL.

This chain joins TRBV18 and TRBJ2-7; 8 bases map to TRBD1. The ends lost 3 bases at V and 3 bases at J; junction bases unmatched: 13. Germline V gene data show CDR1 as KGHSH and CDR2 as LQKENI. The CDR3 has 17 amino acids. The CDR3 sequence: CASSPPSRDRLFYEQYF. The CDR3 nucleotides read TGTGCCAGCTCACCTCCCAGTAGGGACAGGTTATTCTACGAGCAGTACTTC.

The chain joins TRBV7-6 to TRBJ2-3; D is unclear. The CDR3 runs 14 residues. Germline values: CDR1 SGHVS, CDR2 FNYEAQ. Trimming cost V 0 bases and J 0 bases, with 4 bases left between them. CDR3 nucleotide sequence: TGTGCCAGCAGCTTAGCCCATAGCACAGATACGCAGTATTTT. The encoded protein is CASSLAHSTDTQYF.

This chain joins TRBV15 and TRBJ1-2; D is ambiguous. V dropped 3 bases and J dropped 3 bases, with 20 bases sitting between them. Germline-derived CDR1 and CDR2 are LNHNV and YYDKDF (reference sequence). CDR3 size: 17 residues. The CDR3 DNA reads TGTGCCACCAGCAGGTCAAATATAGAGGGTAACGACTATGGCTACACCTTC. Translating it yields CATSRSNIEGNDYGYTF.

The gene calls are TRBV7-2 and TRBJ2-1, with D possibly matching TRBD2 (6 bases). This CDR3 contains 15 residues. Per germline, CDR1 SGHTA and CDR2 FQGNSA. V lost 8 bases and J lost 2, with 16 bases in between. Written as DNA, the CDR3 is TGTGCCAGCCGACAAACCGGGAGCACCTACAATGAGCAGTTCTTC. Translating gives CASRQTGSTYNEQFF.

The V and J genes are TRBV6-1 and TRBJ1-1; possibly TRBD1 for D (5 bases). Trimming took off 1 base at V and 6 bases at J, with 12 bases between the two ends. There are 14 residues in the CDR3. CDR1 is MNHNS, CDR2 SASEGT, per germline. This chain's CDR3 is CASSEVLGAPEAFF. The CDR3 DNA sequence: TGTGCCAGCAGTGAAGTTTTAGGGGCGCCTGAAGCTTTCTTT.

V is TRBV19 and J is TRBJ2-2; D possibly uses TRBD1 or TRBD2 (6 bases each). The V end was cut by 4 bases, the J end by 7 bases, with 10 bases between. Germline CDR1 is LNHDA and CDR2 is SQIVND (reference sequence). CDR3 length equals 13 residues. Written as DNA, the CDR3 is TGTGCCAGTAGTAAGGGGGGTATCGGGGAGCTGTTTTTT. It encodes CASSKGGIGELFF.

Note on this clone: Other nucleotide sequences in the sample specify the same CDR3. The J gene is TRBJ2-5, the V gene TRBV5-6, with 12 bases matching TRBD2. Losses at the gene ends were 1 base for V and 5 bases for J; bases not matched to a gene: 9. CDR1 and CDR2 (germline): SGHDT, YYEEEE. The CDR3 loop spans 17 amino acids. CDR3 amino acids: CASSLILLAGGWETQYF. Written as DNA, the CDR3 is TGTGCCAGCAGCTTGATCCTACTAGCGGGGGGATGGGAGACCCAGTACTTC.

CDR3 DNA sequence: TGCGCCAGCAGCTTTGGTAGCGGGAACACAGATACGCAGTATTTT. Translation gives CASSFGSGNTDTQYF. The chain employs TRBV5-1 and TRBJ2-3; TRBD2 agrees at 8 bases. CDR1 and CDR2 from the germline V gene are SGHRS and YFSETQ. The V segment lost 2 bases and the J segment 2 bases; nucleotides outside the gene matches: 4. This CDR3 is 15 amino acids long.

This rearrangement joins TRBV11-2 to TRBJ1-5; no reliable D call. The CDR3 length is 15 residues. Germline V gives CDR1 SGHAT, CDR2 FQNNGV. The ends were cut back, 1 base at V and 6 bases at J, with 13 bases in the middle. For the CDR3, the DNA is TGTGCCAGCAGCTTAGGATACACCGCCGGTCAGCCCCAGCATTTT. It is translated as CASSLGYTAGQPQHF.

The chain uses TRBV6-1 and TRBJ2-1, with 12 bases fitting TRBD2. With 7 bases clipped from V and 4 bases from J, the junction kept 2 bases outside the gene matches. The germline CDR1 and CDR2 sequences are MNHNS and SASEGT. This CDR3 has 14 amino acids. The CDR3: CASKLAGGYNEQFF. As DNA, the CDR3 is TGTGCCAGCAAACTAGCGGGGGGTTACAATGAGCAGTTCTTC.

V usage is TRBV5-4 and J usage is TRBJ1-1; D unresolved. The CDR3 is 14 amino acids. The germline V and J ends were trimmed by 0 bases and 1 base, with 7 bases remaining between them. In germline, CDR1 is SGHNT, CDR2 YYREEE (reference sequence). The CDR3 spells CASSLERANTEAFF. The CDR3 nucleotides are TGTGCCAGCAGCTTGGAAAGGGCGAACACTGAAGCTTTCTTT.

A few counts support this clone. DNA of the CDR3: TGTGCCAGCAGCGACAGGGGAGAGACCCAGTACTTC. Amino acids: CASSDRGETQYF. The rearrangement links TRBV5-4 to TRBJ2-5; 8 nucleotides line up with TRBD1. CDR3 length: 12 residues. The germline V gene encodes CDR1 SGHNT and CDR2 YYREEE (reference sequence). The V and J ends lost 4 bases and 4 bases, in that order; junction bases with no gene match: 0.

The chain combines TRBV19 with TRBJ2-3; 7 bases fit TRBD1. Trimming at V came to 8 bases and at J to 3 bases, leaving 5 bases not matched to a gene. Germline loops: CDR1 LNHDA, CDR2 SQIVND (reference sequence). The CDR3 loop spans 13 amino acids. The CDR3 DNA sequence: TGTGCCAGTTCTCACAGGGGAACAGATACGCAGTATTTT. Its translation is CASSHRGTDTQYF.

The V gene is TRBV6-5, the J gene TRBJ2-7; no reliable D call. The CDR3 extends over 15 amino acids. V dropped 6 bases and J dropped 5 bases, with 20 bases sitting between them. Germline values: CDR1 MNHEY, CDR2 SVGAGI. CDR3 region: CASSPIGVILHEQYF. The CDR3 DNA reads TGTGCCAGCAGCCCTATTGGGGTAATCCTCCACGAGCAGTACTTC.

The chain is built from TRBV18 and TRBJ2-5, with D perhaps TRBD1 or TRBD2 (6 bases each). Per germline, CDR1 KGHSH and CDR2 LQKENI. This CDR3 comprises 15 residues. V dropped 3 bases and J dropped 1 base, with 12 bases sitting between them. The CDR3 DNA reads as TGTGCCAGCTCACCGGTCGGGGGCCGCCAAGAGACCCAGTACTTC. Its protein product is CASSPVGGRQETQYF.